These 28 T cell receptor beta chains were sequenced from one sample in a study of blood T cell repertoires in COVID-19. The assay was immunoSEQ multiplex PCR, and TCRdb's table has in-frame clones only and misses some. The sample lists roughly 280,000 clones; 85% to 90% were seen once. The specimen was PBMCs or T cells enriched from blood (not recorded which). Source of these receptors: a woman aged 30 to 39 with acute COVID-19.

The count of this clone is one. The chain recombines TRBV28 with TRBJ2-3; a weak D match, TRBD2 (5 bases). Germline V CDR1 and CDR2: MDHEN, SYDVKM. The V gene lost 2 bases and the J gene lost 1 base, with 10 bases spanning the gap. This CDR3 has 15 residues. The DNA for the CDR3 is TGTGCCAGCAGTTTAGAGGGAGTGGGCACAGATACGCAGTATTTT. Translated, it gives CASSLEGVGTDTQYF. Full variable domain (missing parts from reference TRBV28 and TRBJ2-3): DVKVTQSSRYLVKRTGEKVFLECVQDMDHENMFWYRQDPGLGLRLIYFSYDVKMKEKGDIPEGYSVSREKKERFSLILESASTNQTSMYLCASSLEGVGTDTQYFGPGTRLTVL.

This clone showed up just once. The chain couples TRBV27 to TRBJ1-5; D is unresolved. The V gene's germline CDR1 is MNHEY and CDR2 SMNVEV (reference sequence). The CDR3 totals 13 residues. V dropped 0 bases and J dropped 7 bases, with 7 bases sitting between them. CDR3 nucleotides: TGTGCCAGCAGTTTATCTTCGTCGCAGCCCCAGCATTTT. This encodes CASSLSSSQPQHF.

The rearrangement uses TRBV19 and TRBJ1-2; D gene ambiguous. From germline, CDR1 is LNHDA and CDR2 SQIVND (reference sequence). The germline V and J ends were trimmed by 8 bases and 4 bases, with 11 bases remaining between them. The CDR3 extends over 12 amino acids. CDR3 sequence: CASATAFYGYTF. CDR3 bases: TGTGCCAGTGCCACAGCCTTCTATGGCTACACCTTC.

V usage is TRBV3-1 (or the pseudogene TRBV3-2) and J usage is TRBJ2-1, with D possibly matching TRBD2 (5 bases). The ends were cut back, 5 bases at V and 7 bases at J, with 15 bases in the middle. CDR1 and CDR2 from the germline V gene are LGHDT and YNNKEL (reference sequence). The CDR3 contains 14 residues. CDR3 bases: TGTGCCAGCAGCGAGGGAGTTAGGGTGAATGAGCAGTTCTTC. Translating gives CASSEGVRVNEQFF.

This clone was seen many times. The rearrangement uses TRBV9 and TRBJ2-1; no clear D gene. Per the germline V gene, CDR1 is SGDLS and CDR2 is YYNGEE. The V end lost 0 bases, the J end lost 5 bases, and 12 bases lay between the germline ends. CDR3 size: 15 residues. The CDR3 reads CASSVGSSLNNEQFF. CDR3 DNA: TGTGCCAGCAGCGTAGGCTCTAGTCTTAACAATGAGCAGTTCTTC.

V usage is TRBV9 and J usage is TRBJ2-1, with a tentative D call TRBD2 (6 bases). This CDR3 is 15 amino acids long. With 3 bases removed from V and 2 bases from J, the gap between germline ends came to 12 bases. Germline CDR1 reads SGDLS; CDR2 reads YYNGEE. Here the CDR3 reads CASSAEGGPYNEQFF. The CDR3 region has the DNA TGTGCCAGCAGCGCAGAGGGAGGACCCTACAATGAGCAGTTCTTC.

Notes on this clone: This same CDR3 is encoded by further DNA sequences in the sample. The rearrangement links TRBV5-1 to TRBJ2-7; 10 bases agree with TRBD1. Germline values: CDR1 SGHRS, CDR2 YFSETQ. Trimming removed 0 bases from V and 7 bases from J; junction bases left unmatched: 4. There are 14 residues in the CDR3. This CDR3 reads CASSLGQGAREQYF. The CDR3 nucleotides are TGCGCCAGCAGCTTGGGACAGGGGGCGCGAGAGCAGTACTTC. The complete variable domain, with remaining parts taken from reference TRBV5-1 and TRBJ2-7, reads KAGVTQTPRYLIKTRGQQVTLSCSPISGHRSVSWYQQTPGQGLQFLFEYFSETQRNKGNFPGRFSGRQFSNSRSEMNVSTLELGDSALYLCASSLGQGAREQYFGPGTRLTVT.

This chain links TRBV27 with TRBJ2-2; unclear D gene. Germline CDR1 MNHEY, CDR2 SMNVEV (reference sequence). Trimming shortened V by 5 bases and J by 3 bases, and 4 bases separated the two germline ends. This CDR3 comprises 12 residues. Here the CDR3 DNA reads TGTGCCAGCAGTCCGGACACCGGGGAGCTGTTTTTT. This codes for CASSPDTGELFF.

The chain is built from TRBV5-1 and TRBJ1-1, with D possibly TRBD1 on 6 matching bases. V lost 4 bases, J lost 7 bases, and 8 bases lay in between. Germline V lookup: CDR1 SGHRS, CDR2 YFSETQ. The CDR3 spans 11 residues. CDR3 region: CASSPDSEAFF. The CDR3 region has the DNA TGCGCCAGCAGCCCGGACAGTGAAGCTTTCTTT. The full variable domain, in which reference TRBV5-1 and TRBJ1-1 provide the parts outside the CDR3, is KAGVTQTPRYLIKTRGQQVTLSCSPISGHRSVSWYQQTPGQGLQFLFEYFSETQRNKGNFPGRFSGRQFSNSRSEMNVSTLELGDSALYLCASSPDSEAFFGQGTRLTVV.

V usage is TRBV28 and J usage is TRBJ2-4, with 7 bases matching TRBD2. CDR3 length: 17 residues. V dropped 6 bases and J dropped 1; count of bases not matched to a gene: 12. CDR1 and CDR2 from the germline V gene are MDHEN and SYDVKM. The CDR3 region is CASSHIFSGAAKNIQYF. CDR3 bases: TGTGCCAGCAGCCATATATTCAGCGGGGCTGCCAAAAACATTCAGTACTTC.

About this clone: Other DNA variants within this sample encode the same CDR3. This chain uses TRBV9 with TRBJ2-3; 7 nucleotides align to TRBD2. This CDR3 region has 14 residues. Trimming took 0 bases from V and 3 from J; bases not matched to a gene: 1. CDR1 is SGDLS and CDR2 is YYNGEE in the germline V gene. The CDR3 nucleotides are TGTGCCAGCAGCGTAGGCGGGAGTACAGATACGCAGTATTTT. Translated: CASSVGGSTDTQYF.

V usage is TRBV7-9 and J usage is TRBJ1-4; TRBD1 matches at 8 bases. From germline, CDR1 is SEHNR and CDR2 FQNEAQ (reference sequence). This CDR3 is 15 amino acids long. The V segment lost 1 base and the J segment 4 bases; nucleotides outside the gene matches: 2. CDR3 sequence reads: CASSLGQGLNEKLFF. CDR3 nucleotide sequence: TGTGCCAGCAGCTTAGGACAGGGGCTTAATGAAAAACTGTTTTTT.

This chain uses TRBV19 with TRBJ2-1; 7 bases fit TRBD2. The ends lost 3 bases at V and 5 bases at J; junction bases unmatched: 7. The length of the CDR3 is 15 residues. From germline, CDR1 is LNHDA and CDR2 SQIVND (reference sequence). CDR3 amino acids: CASSISIAGHNEQFF. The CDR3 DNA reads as TGTGCCAGTAGTATCAGTATAGCGGGCCACAATGAGCAGTTCTTC.

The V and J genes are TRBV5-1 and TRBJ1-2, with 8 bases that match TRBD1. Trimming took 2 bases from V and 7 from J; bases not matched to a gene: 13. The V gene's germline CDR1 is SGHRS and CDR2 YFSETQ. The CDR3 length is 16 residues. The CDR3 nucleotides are TGCGCCAGCAGCTTCGAGGCCCAGGGGGCGCTGGGTGGCTACACCTTC. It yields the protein CASSFEAQGALGGYTF.

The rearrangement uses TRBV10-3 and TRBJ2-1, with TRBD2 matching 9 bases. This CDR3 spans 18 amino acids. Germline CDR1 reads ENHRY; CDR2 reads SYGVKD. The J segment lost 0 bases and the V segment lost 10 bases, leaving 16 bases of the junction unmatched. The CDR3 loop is CATASLSGRPSSYNEQFF. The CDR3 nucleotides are TGTGCCACGGCTTCTTTGAGCGGGAGGCCGAGCTCCTACAATGAGCAGTTCTTC.

CDR3 amino acids: CASSVQGGPYEQYF. For the CDR3, the DNA is TGTGCCAGCAGCGTACAGGGGGGTCCCTACGAGCAGTACTTC. The chain is built from TRBV9 and TRBJ2-7; possible D gene TRBD1, 7 bases. The germline CDR1 and CDR2 sequences are SGDLS and YYNGEE. The length of the CDR3 is 14 residues. Between the trimmed V and J ends, which lost 1 base and 2 bases, there was a span of 10 bases. The full variable domain, rest sourced from reference TRBV9 and TRBJ2-7, is DSGVTQTPKHLITATGQRVTLRCSPRSGDLSVYWYQQSLDQGLQFLIQYYNGEERAKGNILERFSAQQFPDLHSELNLSSLELGDSALYFCASSVQGGPYEQYFGPGTRLTVT.

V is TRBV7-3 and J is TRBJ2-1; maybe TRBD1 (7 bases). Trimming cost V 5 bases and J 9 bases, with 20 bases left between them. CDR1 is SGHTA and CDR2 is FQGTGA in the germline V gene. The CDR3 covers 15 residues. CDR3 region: CASSKAGTWTGEQFF. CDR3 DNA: TGTGCCAGCAGCAAAGCCGGGACTTGGACAGGTGAGCAGTTCTTC.

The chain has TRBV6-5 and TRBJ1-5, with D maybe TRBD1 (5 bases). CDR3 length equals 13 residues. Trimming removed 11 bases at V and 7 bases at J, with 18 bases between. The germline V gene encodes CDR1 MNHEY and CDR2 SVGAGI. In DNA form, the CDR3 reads TGTGCCGCCTCCGGAGGGGCGCAGCAGCCCCAGCATTTT. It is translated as CAASGGAQQPQHF.

As DNA, the CDR3 is TGTGCCAGCAGCCCCACCGAGCTAGCGGGAGTGTACAATGAGCAGTTCTTC. This codes for CASSPTELAGVYNEQFF. This sequence joins TRBV4-2 and TRBJ2-1, with TRBD2 identical over 10 bases. The CDR3 totals 17 residues. CDR1 is LGHNA, CDR2 YNFKEQ, per germline. V was pared by 4 bases and J by 4 bases, with 10 bases of the junction left unmatched.

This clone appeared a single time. The DNA of the CDR3 is TGTGCCAGCAGCTTAGGGACTAGCGGATACACAGATACGCAGTATTTT. Its protein is CASSLGTSGYTDTQYF. This chain joins TRBV7-9 and TRBJ2-3; 10 bases match TRBD2. This CDR3 has 16 residues. V lost 1 base, J lost 2 bases, and 3 bases stayed unmatched. In germline, CDR1 is SEHNR, CDR2 FQNEAQ (reference sequence).

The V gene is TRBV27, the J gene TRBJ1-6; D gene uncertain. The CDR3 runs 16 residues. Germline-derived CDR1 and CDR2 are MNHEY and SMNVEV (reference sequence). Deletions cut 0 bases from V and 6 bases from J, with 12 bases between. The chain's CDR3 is CASSLSRRAFNSPLHF. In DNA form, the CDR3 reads TGTGCCAGCAGTTTATCGAGGAGGGCGTTTAATTCACCCCTCCACTTT.

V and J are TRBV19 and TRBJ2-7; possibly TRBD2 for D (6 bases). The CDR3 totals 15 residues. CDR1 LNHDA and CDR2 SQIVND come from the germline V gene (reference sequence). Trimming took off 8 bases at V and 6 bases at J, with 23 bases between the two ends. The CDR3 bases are TGTGCCAGTTCTCTCCGAGCGGGTAACCCTACCGAGCAGTACTTC. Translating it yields CASSLRAGNPTEQYF.

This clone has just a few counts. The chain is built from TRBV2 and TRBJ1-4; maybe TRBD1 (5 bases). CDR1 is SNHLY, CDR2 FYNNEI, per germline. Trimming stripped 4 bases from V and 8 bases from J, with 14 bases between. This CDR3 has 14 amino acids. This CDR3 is CASSGGQGWEKLFF. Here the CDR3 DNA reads TGTGCCAGCAGTGGAGGTCAGGGTTGGGAAAAACTGTTTTTT.

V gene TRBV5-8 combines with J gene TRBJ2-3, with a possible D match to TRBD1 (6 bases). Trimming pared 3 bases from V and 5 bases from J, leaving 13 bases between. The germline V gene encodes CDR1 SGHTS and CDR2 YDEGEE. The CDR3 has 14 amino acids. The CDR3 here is CASSSRQERDTQYF. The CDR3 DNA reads TGTGCCAGCAGCTCGCGACAGGAGAGAGATACGCAGTATTTT.

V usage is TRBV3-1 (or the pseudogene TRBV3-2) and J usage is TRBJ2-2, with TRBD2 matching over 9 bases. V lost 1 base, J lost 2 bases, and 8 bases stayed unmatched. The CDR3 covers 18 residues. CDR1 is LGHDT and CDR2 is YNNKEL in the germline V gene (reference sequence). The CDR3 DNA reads TGTGCCAGCAGCCAAGTGAGTGGACTAGCGATTAACACCGGGGAGCTGTTTTTT. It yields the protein CASSQVSGLAINTGELFF.

The CDR3 region has the DNA TGTGCCAGCAGTGCCCTTACAGGGCACACCGGGGAGCTGTTTTTT. This gives the protein CASSALTGHTGELFF. The V and J genes are TRBV6-1 and TRBJ2-2; perhaps TRBD1 as D (6 bases). CDR3 length: 15 amino acids. Germline assignment: CDR1 MNHNS and CDR2 SASEGT. V lost 4 bases, J lost 3 bases, and 12 bases lay in between.

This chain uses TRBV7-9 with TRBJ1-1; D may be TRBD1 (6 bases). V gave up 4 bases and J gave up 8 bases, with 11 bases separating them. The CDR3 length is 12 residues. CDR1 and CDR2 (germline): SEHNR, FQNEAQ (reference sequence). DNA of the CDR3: TGTGCCAGCAGCTCCGCGGGGGGCGAAGCTTTCTTT. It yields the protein CASSSAGGEAFF. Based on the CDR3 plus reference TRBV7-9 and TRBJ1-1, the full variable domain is DTGVSQNPRHKITKRGQNVTFRCDPISEHNRLYWYRQTLGQGPEFLTYFQNEAQLEKSRLLSDRFSAERPKGSFSTLEIQRTEQGDSAMYLCASSSAGGEAFFGQGTRLTVV.

CDR3 bases: TGTGCCAGCAGCCCCTCCAGGCTAGCGGGGCCCAGCTCCTACAATGAGCAGTTCTTC. It translates to CASSPSRLAGPSSYNEQFF. The chain links TRBV7-9 to TRBJ2-1; 9 bases are a match to TRBD2. Germline values: CDR1 SEHNR, CDR2 FQNEAQ (reference sequence). The CDR3 is made up of 19 amino acids. With 5 bases clipped from V and 0 bases from J, the junction kept 14 bases outside the gene matches.